This T cell receptor beta chain is from a study of cytomegalovirus exposure and HLA in healthy donors. The germline gives CDR1 SGHDN, CDR2 FVKESK. This CDR3 region has 14 residues. V lost 6 bases and J lost 5; bases outside the gene matches: 5. A remark on this clone: Its antigen is not known.

Primers included in the PCR were 60 Vbeta and 13 Jbeta primers. Generated by immunoSEQ multiplex PCR, the TCRdb table keeps only in-frame clones and is missing some. The sample consists of about 150,000 clones, 70% to 90% of them appearing once. Whole-study results and caveats: CMV serostatus was the only immune exposure information that was available. Analysis was carried out at a later point, and it linked a missense DCLRE1C variant to TCR beta V- and J-gene trimming. Specificity of a few CMV-associated chains for CMV antigens was verified in vitro.

The sample comprised PBMCs. The chain combines TRBV14 with TRBJ2-2, with TRBD1 identical over 8 bases. This clonotype was sampled from a woman between 18 and 30 years old in good health and CMV-seronegative. Here the CDR3 reads CASSRTGWTGELFF. The CDR3 DNA reads TGTGCCAGCAGTAGGACAGGGTGGACCGGGGAGCTGTTTTTT.